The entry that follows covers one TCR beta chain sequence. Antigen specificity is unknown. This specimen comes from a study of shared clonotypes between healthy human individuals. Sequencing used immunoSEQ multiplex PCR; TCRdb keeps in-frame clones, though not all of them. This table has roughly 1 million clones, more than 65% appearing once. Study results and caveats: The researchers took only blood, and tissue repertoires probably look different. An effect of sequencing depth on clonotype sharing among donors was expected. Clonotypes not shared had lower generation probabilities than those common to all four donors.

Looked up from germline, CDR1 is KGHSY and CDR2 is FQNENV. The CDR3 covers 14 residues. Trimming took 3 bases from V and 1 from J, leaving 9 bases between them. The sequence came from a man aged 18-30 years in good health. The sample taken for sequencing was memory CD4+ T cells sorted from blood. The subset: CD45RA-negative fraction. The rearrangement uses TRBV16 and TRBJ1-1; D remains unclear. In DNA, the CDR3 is TGTGCCAGCAGCCAGACCCGACAGAACACTGAAGCTTTCTTT. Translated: CASSQTRQNTEAFF.